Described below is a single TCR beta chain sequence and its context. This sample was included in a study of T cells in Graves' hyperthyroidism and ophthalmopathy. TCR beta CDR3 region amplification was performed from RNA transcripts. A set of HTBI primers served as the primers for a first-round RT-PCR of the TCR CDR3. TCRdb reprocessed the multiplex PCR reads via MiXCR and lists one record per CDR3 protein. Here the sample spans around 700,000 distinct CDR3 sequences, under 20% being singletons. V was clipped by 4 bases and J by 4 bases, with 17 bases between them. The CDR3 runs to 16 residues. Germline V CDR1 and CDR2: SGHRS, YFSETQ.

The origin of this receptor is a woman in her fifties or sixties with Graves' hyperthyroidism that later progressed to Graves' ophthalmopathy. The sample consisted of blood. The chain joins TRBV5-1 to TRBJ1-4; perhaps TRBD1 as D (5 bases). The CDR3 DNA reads TGCGCCAGCAGCAGGCGCCAGGGCAGTTATAATGAAAAACTGTTTTTT. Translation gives CASSRRQGSYNEKLFF.